The clone carrying this T cell receptor beta chain was detected only a few times. They isolated at least 7 million PBMCs from each sample. Using a J-beta primer mix together with a sample-barcoded 5' primer, a second PCR was run for roughly 7 to 12 cycles. Each CDR3 protein is one row after TCRdb ran MiXCR on the 5' RACE reads. This table has 900,000 to 950,000 distinct CDR3 sequences, under 35% appearing once. The CDR3 consists of 15 residues. V shed 4 bases, J shed 2 bases, and the junction held 6 bases outside the gene matches. CDR1 is LGHDT and CDR2 is YNNKEL in the germline V gene (reference sequence). This entry comes from a study of blood T cells in healthy people across ages. This same sample was also part of a study on T cells of mothers and their children. This second study says: Each mother gave over 8.5 million TCR beta CDR3 reads; each child, around 3 million. Compared with unrelated pairs, related mother-child pairs had slightly higher, non-significant overlap.

The clonotype was recovered from a woman aged 40 to 50 in good health. This chain joins TRBV3-1 and TRBJ2-7; the match to TRBD1 covers 9 bases. The specimen was blood. Written as DNA, the CDR3 is TGTGCCAGCAGCCTATTCGGGACAGGGCCCTACGAGCAGTACTTC. Protein sequence: CASSLFGTGPYEQYF.